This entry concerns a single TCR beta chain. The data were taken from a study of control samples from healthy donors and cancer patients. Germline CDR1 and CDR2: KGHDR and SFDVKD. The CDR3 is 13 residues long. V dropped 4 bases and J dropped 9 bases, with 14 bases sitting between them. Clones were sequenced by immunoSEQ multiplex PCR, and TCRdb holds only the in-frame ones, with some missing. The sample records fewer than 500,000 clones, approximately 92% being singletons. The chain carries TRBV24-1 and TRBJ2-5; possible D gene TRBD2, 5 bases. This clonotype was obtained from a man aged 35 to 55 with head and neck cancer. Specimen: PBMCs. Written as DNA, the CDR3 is TGTGCCACCAGTGACGCGGGCCGCGAGGCCCAGTACTTC. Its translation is CATSDAGREAQYF.